This TCR beta chain was profiled in a study of Ad26.COV2.S vaccination and SARS-CoV-2 variants. TCRdb keeps only in-frame clones here, not all; method: immunoSEQ multiplex PCR. The table has about 420,000 clones, around nine tenths seen once. Germline assignment: CDR1 SGHAT and CDR2 FQNNGV. The CDR3 runs 14 residues. V was pared by 5 bases and J by 4 bases, with 6 bases of the junction left unmatched. The treatment was: 15 to 20 received Ad26.COV2.S at low or high dose, single or two shots; 5 received placebo; per-sample allocation not given. Samples came from day 63 after the first vaccine or placebo injection.

The sample in question was peripheral blood, obtained in a trial of Ad26.COV2.S vaccine versus placebo. This sequence joins TRBV11-2 and TRBJ2-5; 8 bases map to TRBD1. The clonotype comes from a person between 18 and 59 years old who received the Ad26.COV2.S COVID-19 vaccine or a placebo. In DNA form, the CDR3 reads TGTGCCAGCAGCCAGACGACAGGGGCAGAGACCCAGTACTTC. Translated, it gives CASSQTTGAETQYF.